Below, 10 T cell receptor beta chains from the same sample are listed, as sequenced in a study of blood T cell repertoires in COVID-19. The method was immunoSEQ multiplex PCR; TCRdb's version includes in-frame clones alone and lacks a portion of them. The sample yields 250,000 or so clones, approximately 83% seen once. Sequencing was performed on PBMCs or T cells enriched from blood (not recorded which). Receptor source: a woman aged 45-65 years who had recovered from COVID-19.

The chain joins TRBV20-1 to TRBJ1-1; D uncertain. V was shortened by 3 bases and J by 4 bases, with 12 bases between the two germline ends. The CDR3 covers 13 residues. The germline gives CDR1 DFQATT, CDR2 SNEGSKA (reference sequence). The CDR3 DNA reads TGCAGTGCTAGTCCGAGGTGGGTCACTGAAGCTTTCTTT. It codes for CSASPRWVTEAFF.

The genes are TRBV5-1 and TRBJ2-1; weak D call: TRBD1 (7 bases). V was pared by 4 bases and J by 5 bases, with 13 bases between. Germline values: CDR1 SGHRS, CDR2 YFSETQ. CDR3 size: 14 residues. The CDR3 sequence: CASSAGQPDNEQFF. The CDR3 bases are TGCGCCAGCAGCGCGGGACAGCCAGACAATGAGCAGTTCTTC.

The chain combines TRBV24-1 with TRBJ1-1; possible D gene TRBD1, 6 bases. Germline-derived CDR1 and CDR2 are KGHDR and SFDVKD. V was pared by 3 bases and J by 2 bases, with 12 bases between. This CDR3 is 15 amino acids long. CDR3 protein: CATSDAGTPNTEAFF. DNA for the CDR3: TGTGCCACCAGTGATGCCGGGACACCAAACACTGAAGCTTTCTTT.

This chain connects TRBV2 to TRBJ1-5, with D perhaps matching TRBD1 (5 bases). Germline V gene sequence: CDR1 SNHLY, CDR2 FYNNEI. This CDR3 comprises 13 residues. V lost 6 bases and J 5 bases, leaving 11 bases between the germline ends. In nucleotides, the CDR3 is TGTGCCAGCAGGTGGGGGGGAGATCAGCCCCAGCATTTT. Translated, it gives CASRWGGDQPQHF.

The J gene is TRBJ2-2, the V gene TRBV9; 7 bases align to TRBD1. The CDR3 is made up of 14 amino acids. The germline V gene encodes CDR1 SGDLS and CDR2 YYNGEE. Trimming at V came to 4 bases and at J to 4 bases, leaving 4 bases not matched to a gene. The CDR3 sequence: CASSWQGVTGELFF. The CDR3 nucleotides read TGTGCCAGCAGCTGGCAGGGGGTCACCGGGGAGCTGTTTTTT.

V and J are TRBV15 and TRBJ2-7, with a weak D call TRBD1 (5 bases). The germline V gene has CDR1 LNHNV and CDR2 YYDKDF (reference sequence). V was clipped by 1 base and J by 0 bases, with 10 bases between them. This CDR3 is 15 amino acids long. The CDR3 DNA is TGTGCCACCAGCAGAGGAAGTGACAGCTCCTACGAGCAGTACTTC. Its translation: CATSRGSDSSYEQYF.

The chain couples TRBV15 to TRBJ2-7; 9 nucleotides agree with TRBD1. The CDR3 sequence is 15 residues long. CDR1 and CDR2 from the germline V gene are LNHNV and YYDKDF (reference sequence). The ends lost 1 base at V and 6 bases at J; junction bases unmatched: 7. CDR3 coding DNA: TGTGCCACCAGCAGAGGTGGGACAGGGTCGGCCGAGCAGTACTTC. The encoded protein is CATSRGGTGSAEQYF.

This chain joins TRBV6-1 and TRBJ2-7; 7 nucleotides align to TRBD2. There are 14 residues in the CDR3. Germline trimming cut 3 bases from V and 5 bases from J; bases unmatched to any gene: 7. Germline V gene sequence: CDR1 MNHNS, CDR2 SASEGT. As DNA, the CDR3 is TGTGCCAGCAGTGACCTGAGGGGAGGGAACGAGCAGTACTTC. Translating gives CASSDLRGGNEQYF.

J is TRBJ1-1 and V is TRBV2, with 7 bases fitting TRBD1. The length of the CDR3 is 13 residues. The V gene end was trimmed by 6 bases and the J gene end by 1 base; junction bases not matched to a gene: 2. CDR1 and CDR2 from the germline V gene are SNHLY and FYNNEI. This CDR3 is CASRGQPNTEAFF. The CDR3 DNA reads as TGTGCCAGCAGGGGACAGCCGAACACTGAAGCTTTCTTT.

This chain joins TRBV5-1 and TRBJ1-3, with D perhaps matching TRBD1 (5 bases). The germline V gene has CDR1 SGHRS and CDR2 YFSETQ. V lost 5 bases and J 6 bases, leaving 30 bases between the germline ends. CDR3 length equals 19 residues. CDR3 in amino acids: CASRIGPGAGREFANTIYF. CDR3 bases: TGCGCCAGCAGGATTGGGCCTGGGGCTGGCCGGGAGTTCGCAAACACCATATATTTT.